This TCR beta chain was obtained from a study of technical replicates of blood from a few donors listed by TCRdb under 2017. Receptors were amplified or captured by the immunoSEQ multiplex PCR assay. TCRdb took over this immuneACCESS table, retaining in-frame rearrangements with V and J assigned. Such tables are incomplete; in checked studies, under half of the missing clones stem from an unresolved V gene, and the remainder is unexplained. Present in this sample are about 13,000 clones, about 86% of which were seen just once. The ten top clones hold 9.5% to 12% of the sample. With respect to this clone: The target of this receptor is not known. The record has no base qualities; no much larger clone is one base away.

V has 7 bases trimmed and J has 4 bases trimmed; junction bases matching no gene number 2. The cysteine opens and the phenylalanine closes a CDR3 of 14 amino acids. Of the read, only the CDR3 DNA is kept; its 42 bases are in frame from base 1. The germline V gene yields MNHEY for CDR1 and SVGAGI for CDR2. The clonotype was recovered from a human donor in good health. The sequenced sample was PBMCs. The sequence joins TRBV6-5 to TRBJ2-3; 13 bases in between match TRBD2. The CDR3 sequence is CASTGLAGADTQYF. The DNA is TGTGCCAGCACTGGACTAGCGGGAGCAGATACGCAGTATTTT.